This T cell receptor beta chain was profiled in a study of blood T cell repertoires in COVID-19. The wider study: Some COVID-19 samples were acute and others convalescent; all came from the United States, Italy and Spain. From T cells, B-cell-depleted T cells, or PBMCs came the material, which was cDNA or gDNA.

V gave up 0 bases and J gave up 4 bases, with 9 bases separating them. Germline CDR1 and CDR2: SGHTA and FQGTGA. The CDR3 has 14 residues. In the study's own analysis: Amplified reference gene primers provided the basis for estimating nucleated cell counts. The table came from immunoSEQ multiplex PCR; TCRdb's copy has only in-frame clones and leaves some out. That table gives V, J and clone size, and the DNA gave D and trimming. Among about 140,000 clones, approximately 88% were seen once, and the ten largest hold roughly 28%. The specimen was peripheral blood. The sequence came from a human donor in a cohort sampled during active COVID-19. The rearrangement joins TRBV7-3 to TRBJ2-5, with TRBD1 as a possible D gene (6 bases). The CDR3 coding sequence is TGTGCCAGCAGCTTAACGGGGGCCGGAGAGACCCAGTACTTC. This translates into CASSLTGAGETQYF.